A single sample is the source of the 13 T cell receptor beta chains below, sequenced in a study of vaccination and CD4 T cells after COVID-19 (dated 2022 in TCRdb). What these receptors recognize is not known. The treatment or condition label for this specimen denotes: approximately nine-day PBMC culture with coronavirus spike peptide pools or control peptides (ViraFEST assay). CD4+ T cells from unexposed donors were collected before the COVID-19 pandemic (2011-2018). Libraries came from PCR. The sample was run on an Illumina iSeq 100. DNA from cultured CD4+ T cells underwent TCR sequencing with the Oncomine TCR Beta short-read assay at the Johns Hopkins FTIC core. The QIAamp micro DNA kit was used to extract genomic DNA from the cultured CD4+ T cells. Using fastp trimming at Q25 and MiXCR clonotype assembly, TCRdb reanalyzed the public sequencing data and kept in-frame beta chains. Each record represents a unique CDR3 protein, reported with the most common genes and DNA among its rows. Recorded for this sample are 11,000 or so distinct CDR3 sequences; under 40% of them occurred a single time. The ten largest clones represent about 22% of the sample.

Source material: CD4+ T cells from blood, cultured in vitro. The origin of the receptors is a human donor in good health.

The chain is built from TRBV7-2 and TRBJ1-5; D ambiguous. The length of the CDR3 is 13 residues. Trimming left V 2 bases short and J 5 bases short, with 7 bases between. CDR1 SGHTA and CDR2 FQGNSA come from the germline V gene. Here the CDR3 DNA reads TGTGCCAGCAGCTTATTCGGCGATCAGCCCCAGCATTTT. Its protein product is CASSLFGDQPQHF.

This sequence joins TRBV20-1 and TRBJ1-1, with a possible D match to TRBD1 (5 bases). CDR1 is DFQATT and CDR2 is SNEGSKA in the germline V gene (reference sequence). Trimming pared 3 bases from V and 0 bases from J, leaving 11 bases between. The CDR3 runs to 14 residues. CDR3: CSARANRLNTEAFF. The DNA for the CDR3 is TGCAGTGCTAGGGCGAACAGGTTGAACACTGAAGCTTTCTTT.

This clonotype was picked up a small number of times. J is TRBJ1-6 and V is TRBV19; D gene uncertain. V lost 1 base and J lost 9, with 13 bases in between. The germline gives CDR1 LNHDA, CDR2 SQIVND (reference sequence). CDR3 length: 15 residues. This CDR3 is CASSIGGNLGSPLHF. CDR3 bases: TGTGCCAGTAGTATAGGAGGGAATCTTGGTTCACCCCTCCACTTT.

J is TRBJ2-5 and V is TRBV2; TRBD2 agrees at 7 bases. The CDR3 length is 13 residues. J lost 9 bases, V lost 10 bases, and 14 bases had no gene match. Germline CDR1 SNHLY, CDR2 FYNNEI. The CDR3 nucleotides read TGTGCCACAGGCACTAGCGCCCAGGAGGCCCAGTACTTC. Residues: CATGTSAQEAQYF.

There are a few counts of this clonotype. The genes are TRBV28 and TRBJ1-2; TRBD1 matches at 9 bases. Trimming removed 3 bases from V and 5 bases from J; junction bases left unmatched: 7. The CDR3 is made up of 15 amino acids. The germline V gene encodes CDR1 MDHEN and CDR2 SYDVKM. CDR3 amino acids: CASSLRDRVDYGYTF. The CDR3 DNA follows: TGTGCCAGCAGTTTGAGGGACAGGGTAGATTATGGCTACACCTTC.

This clonotype was counted only a few times. This rearrangement joins TRBV7-9 to TRBJ2-5; 11 bases align to TRBD1. This CDR3 is 16 amino acids long. V shed 5 bases, J shed 5 bases, and the junction held 10 bases outside the gene matches. Germline loops: CDR1 SEHNR, CDR2 FQNEAQ (reference sequence). CDR3 sequence (DNA): TGTGCCAGCAGCCGCTCTGGACAGGGGGCCGGGGAGACCCAGTACTTC. Translating gives CASSRSGQGAGETQYF.

A note on this clonotype: Germline and junction disagree at one end, which may indicate a read error. The chain employs TRBV27 and TRBJ2-3; D is possibly TRBD1 (5 bases). This CDR3 has 15 residues. Germline CDR1 MNHEY, CDR2 SMNVEV (reference sequence). The CDR3 is CASSLSDTRTDTQYF. The CDR3 coding sequence is TGTGCCAGCAGTTTGTCGGACACACGCACAGATACCCAGTATTTT.

This clonotype is medium-sized by share. The DNA of the CDR3 is TGTGCCAGCAGTATCTTCCGGAACAGGGTGGATGGCTACACCTTC. Its protein is CASSIFRNRVDGYTF. J is TRBJ1-2 and V is TRBV6-1; tentative D call: TRBD1 (6 bases). Per germline, CDR1 MNHNS and CDR2 SASEGT. This CDR3 spans 15 amino acids. Trimming shortened V by 5 bases and J by 6 bases, and 19 bases separated the two germline ends.

This clonotype was counted only a few times. The chain carries TRBV15 and TRBJ2-7; unclear D gene. Trimming took off 2 bases at V and 6 bases at J, with 17 bases between the two ends. Germline values: CDR1 LNHNV, CDR2 YYDKDF (reference sequence). This CDR3 contains 15 residues. The CDR3 is CATSRTPYEVSEQYF. As DNA, the CDR3 is TGTGCCACCAGCAGAACTCCATACGAGGTGTCCGAGCAGTACTTC.

The chain couples TRBV7-2 to TRBJ2-3, with 12 bases fitting TRBD2. The V segment lost 10 bases and the J segment 4 bases; nucleotides outside the gene matches: 6. Germline CDR1 SGHTA, CDR2 FQGNSA. The length of the CDR3 is 14 residues. CDR3 nucleotide sequence: TGTGCCACGACTAGCGGGAGTTACGCAGATACGCAGTATTTT. Amino acids: CATTSGSYADTQYF.

The chain uses TRBV6-1 and TRBJ2-7; 7 nucleotides align to TRBD1. CDR3 size: 14 residues. Trimming at V came to 5 bases and at J to 3 bases, leaving 7 bases not matched to a gene. CDR1 is MNHNS and CDR2 is SASEGT in the germline V gene. The CDR3 DNA is TGTGCCAGCAGTAACCCGGGACAGCTCTACGAGCAGTACTTC. Translation gives CASSNPGQLYEQYF.

The chain has TRBV6-5 and TRBJ2-6; the D gene is possibly TRBD1 (6 bases). With 4 bases removed from V and 4 bases from J, the gap between germline ends came to 20 bases. This CDR3 is built from 18 residues. Germline CDR1 is MNHEY and CDR2 is SVGAGI. CDR3: CASSSTPKTGSGANVLTF. The CDR3 DNA is TGTGCCAGCAGTTCCACCCCAAAAACAGGGTCAGGGGCCAACGTCCTGACTTTC.

The table lists this clonotype with a few counts. The chain recombines TRBV24-1 with TRBJ2-2, with TRBD2 matching over 8 bases. The CDR3 totals 15 residues. Germline CDR1 and CDR2: KGHDR and SFDVKD. J lost 2 bases, V lost 6 bases, and 4 bases had no gene match. Here the CDR3 DNA reads TGTGCCACCAGTTACAGCGGGAGTAACACCGGGGAGCTGTTTTTT. It yields the protein CATSYSGSNTGELFF.